This T cell receptor beta chain appears in the sequencing data of a study of CD8+ T cells in alopecia areata. Study details: A 6-month period off drug followed tofacitinib, which lasted 6 to 18 months. Severity in treated patients was scored by percentage of scalp area affected.

Treatment noted: oral pan-JAK inhibitor, 5-10 mg twice daily. Study-wide findings and caveats: TCR sharing across patients was less clear than in mice, possibly HLA-related.

This clone has a handful of counts. Its specificity is unknown. Extracted from the samples, RNA was reverse transcribed into cDNA to serve as the sequencing template. Sequencing used immunoSEQ multiplex PCR; TCRdb keeps in-frame clones, though not all of them. The sample records around 190,000 clones, 64% being singletons. V was cut by 0 bases and J by 0 bases, with 8 bases left in between. CDR3 length equals 14 residues. Germline CDR1 reads SQVTM; CDR2 reads ANQGSEA. Here the sequenced sample was CD4+ T cells sorted from blood, taken at week 4, from a patient treated with tofacitinib. The sequence was obtained from a human donor with alopecia areata. V usage is TRBV29-1 and J usage is TRBJ1-1; D is uncertain. CDR3 protein: CSVEEWPLNTEAFF. CDR3 nucleotides: TGCAGCGTTGAAGAGTGGCCGCTGAACACTGAAGCTTTCTTT.